The 27 T cell receptor beta chains in this list originate from one sample, sequenced in a study of shared clonotypes between healthy human individuals (TCRdb year 2020). The protocol used for the library was the immunoSEQ multiplex PCR assay. TCRdb mirrors the immuneACCESS table, restricted to in-frame sequences. Some clones are absent from its copies; in checked studies, under half trace to an unresolved V gene, and the reason for the others is unknown. The sample table holds approximately 100,000 clones, of which roughly two thirds were seen once. The biggest ten clones account for 24% of the sample. The sample comprised memory CD8+ T cells sorted from blood. The intended sense of this specimen's cell subset or site label: CD45RO+ cells pooled with CCR7-negative TemRA cells. These receptors originate from a woman in her 30s in good health.

This clone has a count of ten or more. The V call is TRBV10-2, the J call TRBJ2-5; the match to TRBD1 covers 9 bases. The junction had 2 bases not matched to a gene; V was cut back by 7 bases and J by 2 bases. This CDR3 is 13 amino acids long. Per the germline V gene, CDR1 is WSHSY and CDR2 is SAAADI. The CDR3 coding sequence is TGCGCCAGCACGGACAGGGGACAAGAGACCCAGTACTTC. Protein sequence: CASTDRGQETQYF.

The chain has TRBV28 and TRBJ1-3; 7 nucleotides match TRBD1. Trimming at V came to 5 bases and at J to 7 bases, leaving 11 bases not matched to a gene. The CDR3 has 15 amino acids. The germline V gene has CDR1 MDHEN and CDR2 SYDVKM. CDR3 protein: CASSPGTVERNTIYF. The CDR3 DNA sequence: TGTGCCAGCAGTCCAGGGACAGTAGAGCGGAACACCATATATTTT.

This clone has a handful of counts. The V call is TRBV10-3, the J call TRBJ1-1; no clear D. Trimming stripped 7 bases from V and 1 base from J, with 7 bases between. The CDR3 loop spans 12 amino acids. Germline V gene lookup returns CDR1 ENHRY and CDR2 SYGVKD. The CDR3 coding sequence is TGTGCCATCAAGGACGGGAACACTGAAGCTTTCTTT. Its protein product is CAIKDGNTEAFF.

Comments on this clone: The sample holds other DNA sequences that translate to the same CDR3. This chain uses TRBV7-9 with TRBJ1-1; 8 bases match TRBD1. V dropped 5 bases and J dropped 5; count of bases not matched to a gene: 4. This CDR3 is 13 amino acids long. Germline lookup yields CDR1 SEHNR and CDR2 FQNEAQ (reference sequence). This CDR3 is CASSIQGDTEAFF. The CDR3 DNA sequence: TGTGCCAGCAGCATACAGGGGGATACTGAAGCTTTCTTT. Drawing the rest from reference TRBV7-9 and TRBJ1-1, the complete variable domain is DTGVSQNPRHKITKRGQNVTFRCDPISEHNRLYWYRQTLGQGPEFLTYFQNEAQLEKSRLLSDRFSAERPKGSFSTLEIQRTEQGDSAMYLCASSIQGDTEAFFGQGTRLTVV.

The rearrangement links TRBV7-8 to TRBJ1-1; the D is unclear. This CDR3 is built from 14 residues. Germline lookup yields CDR1 SGHVS and CDR2 FQNEAQ. V lost 3 bases and J lost 0, with 8 bases in between. DNA of the CDR3: TGTGCCAGCAGCTTTTGGGGATTGAACACTGAAGCTTTCTTT. Its translation is CASSFWGLNTEAFF.

V and J are TRBV25-1 and TRBJ2-5; 7 bases align to TRBD1. Germline V gives CDR1 MGHDK, CDR2 SYGVNS. The CDR3 runs to 15 residues. Unmatched junction bases numbered 11, after V lost 3 bases and J lost 7 bases. The CDR3 coding sequence is TGTGCCAGCAGTGAGGGTTATGGGGACAGTGCGACCCAGTACTTC. Residues: CASSEGYGDSATQYF.

This clone came up a few times. The chain employs TRBV10-2 and TRBJ2-7; D might be TRBD2 (6 bases). Germline V gene lookup returns CDR1 WSHSY and CDR2 SAAADI. V was clipped by 2 bases and J by 2 bases, with 7 bases between them. This CDR3 spans 13 amino acids. CDR3: CASSEGLTYEQYF. Written as DNA, the CDR3 is TGCGCCAGCAGTGAGGGACTAACCTACGAGCAGTACTTC.

The J gene is TRBJ2-1, the V gene TRBV4-2, with D unclear. Trimming removed 4 bases from V and 7 bases from J, with 11 bases in between. The CDR3 has 13 residues. Germline loops: CDR1 LGHNA, CDR2 YNFKEQ. CDR3 residues: CASSLMNWNEQFF. The CDR3 DNA reads as TGTGCCAGCAGCCTTATGAATTGGAATGAGCAGTTCTTC.

This clone was counted a single time. The gene calls are TRBV28 and TRBJ1-2; D gene ambiguous. The CDR3 runs 16 residues. Trimming took 4 bases from V and 7 from J, leaving 22 bases between them. CDR1 MDHEN and CDR2 SYDVKM come from the germline V gene. The CDR3 nucleotides are TGTGCCAGCAGTTACTACCCAATATATCGGCGACCTGGCTACACCTTC. Translating gives CASSYYPIYRRPGYTF.

This sequence joins TRBV20-1 and TRBJ1-2, with no clear D. This CDR3 has 11 amino acids. Trimming took 0 bases from V and 6 from J, leaving 5 bases between them. Per the germline V gene, CDR1 is DFQATT and CDR2 is SNEGSKA (reference sequence). The DNA for the CDR3 is TGCAGTGCTAGAGACAGAGATGGCTACACCTTC. Its protein product is CSARDRDGYTF.

This clone has just a few counts. The chain links TRBV6-6 to TRBJ2-1; possible D gene TRBD2, 5 bases. The CDR3 has 11 amino acids. From germline, CDR1 is MNHNY and CDR2 SVGAGI (reference sequence). V lost 5 bases, J lost 9 bases, and 8 bases lay in between. The CDR3 region has the DNA TGTGCCAGCAGTAGCAGCGGTGAGCAGTTCTTC. Its protein product is CASSSSGEQFF.

The chain links TRBV25-1 to TRBJ1-1, with TRBD1 identical over 9 bases. After removal of 3 bases from V and 5 bases from J, the junction contained 4 bases not matched to a gene. Germline V gene lookup returns CDR1 MGHDK and CDR2 SYGVNS. This CDR3 region has 14 residues. This CDR3 is CASSDPDRGTEAFF. The CDR3 nucleotides are TGTGCCAGCAGTGACCCCGACAGGGGGACTGAAGCTTTCTTT. The full variable domain, rest sourced from reference TRBV25-1 and TRBJ1-1, is EADIYQTPRYLVIGTGKKITLECSQTMGHDKMYWYQQDPGMELHLIHYSYGVNSTEKGDLSSESTVSRIRTEHFPLTLESARPSHTSQYLCASSDPDRGTEAFFGQGTRLTVV.

The table lists this clone with a few counts. The chain recombines TRBV11-2 with TRBJ2-1; D is possibly TRBD2 (5 bases). V shed 3 bases and J shed 5 bases, with 8 bases lying between them. CDR3 length: 13 residues. Germline V gene lookup returns CDR1 SGHAT and CDR2 FQNNGV. CDR3 DNA sequence: TGTGCCAGCAGCTTCACTAGGAACAATGAGCAGTTCTTC. Translated: CASSFTRNNEQFF.

This clone was seen ten or more times. The chain carries TRBV6-5 and TRBJ2-1; possibly TRBD1 for D (6 bases). Germline CDR1 reads MNHEY; CDR2 reads SVGAGI. The CDR3 length is 16 residues. V was trimmed by 0 bases and J by 8 bases, leaving 17 bases between them. In DNA, the CDR3 is TGTGCCAGCAGTTACTCGTCAGGGGATTCTTCCGATGAGCAGTTCTTC. The encoded protein is CASSYSSGDSSDEQFF.

This CDR3 is CASSLSGPLAGSADTQYF. DNA of the CDR3: TGTGCCAGCAGTTTATCAGGTCCCCTAGCGGGTAGCGCAGATACGCAGTATTTT. J is TRBJ2-3 and V is TRBV27; TRBD2 matches at 8 bases. CDR3 size: 18 residues. J lost 4 bases, V lost 0 bases, and 12 bases had no gene match. In germline, CDR1 is MNHEY, CDR2 SMNVEV (reference sequence).

The rearrangement links TRBV11-3 to TRBJ2-7; possibly TRBD2 for D (5 bases). The CDR3 loop spans 15 amino acids. Germline CDR1 SGHNT, CDR2 YENEEA. Trimming removed 1 base at V and 2 bases at J, with 12 bases between. CDR3 loop: CASSLAASGAYEQYF. In DNA form, the CDR3 reads TGTGCCAGCAGCTTAGCTGCCAGCGGCGCCTACGAGCAGTACTTC.

The rearrangement links TRBV14 to TRBJ2-7; no reliable D call. CDR1 is SGHDN, CDR2 FVKESK, per germline. V shed 4 bases and J shed 3 bases, with 19 bases lying between them. This CDR3 spans 16 amino acids. In nucleotides, the CDR3 is TGTGCCAGCAGCCCGGCTTCAAGGTACAACTACTACGAGCAGTACTTC. It encodes CASSPASRYNYYEQYF. The full variable domain, rest sourced from reference TRBV14 and TRBJ2-7, is EAGVTQFPSHSVIEKGQTVTLRCDPISGHDNLYWYRRVMGKEIKFLLHFVKESKQDESGMPNNRFLAERTGGTYSTLKVQPAELEDSGVYFCASSPASRYNYYEQYFGPGTRLTVT.

The rearrangement joins TRBV27 to TRBJ2-7, with 7 bases identical to TRBD1. Germline CDR1 reads MNHEY; CDR2 reads SMNVEV (reference sequence). V dropped 1 base and J dropped 5; count of bases not matched to a gene: 5. This CDR3 is built from 14 residues. CDR3 DNA: TGTGCCAGCAGTTTATACAGGGGAAGGAACGAGCAGTACTTC. As protein: CASSLYRGRNEQYF.

The V gene is TRBV29-1, the J gene TRBJ1-1; perhaps TRBD1 as D (6 bases). V was cut by 7 bases and J by 2 bases, with 14 bases left in between. This CDR3 contains 13 residues. Germline values: CDR1 SQVTM, CDR2 ANQGSEA. CDR3 coding DNA: TGCAGCGGGGGGGCCGAGGGCAACACTGAAGCTTTCTTT. The encoded protein is CSGGAEGNTEAFF.

J is TRBJ1-2 and V is TRBV15, with D hard to call. Germline V gene sequence: CDR1 LNHNV, CDR2 YYDKDF (reference sequence). The germline V and J ends were trimmed by 0 bases and 3 bases, with 11 bases remaining between them. The CDR3 is 15 residues long. CDR3 loop: CATSRDLSSYYGYTF. The DNA for the CDR3 is TGTGCCACCAGCAGAGATCTGAGTTCTTACTATGGCTACACCTTC.

This rearrangement joins TRBV2 to TRBJ2-3; 7 bases are a match to TRBD2. Germline-derived CDR1 and CDR2 are SNHLY and FYNNEI. This CDR3 has 13 residues. Losses at the gene ends were 7 bases for V and 3 bases for J; bases not matched to a gene: 4. The CDR3 DNA reads TGTGCCAGCAAGGGCGGGAGTACAGATACGCAGTATTTT. Translated: CASKGGSTDTQYF.

In its sample, this clone was seen a few times. The chain links TRBV28 to TRBJ1-4; tentative D call: TRBD1 (5 bases). There are 14 residues in the CDR3. V dropped 5 bases and J dropped 14 bases, with 21 bases sitting between them. The germline CDR1 and CDR2 sequences are MDHEN and SYDVKM. The CDR3 loop is CASSEWGGGESLFF. The DNA for the CDR3 is TGTGCCAGCAGTGAATGGGGGGGAGGCGAAAGTCTGTTTTTT. Using reference TRBV28 and TRBJ1-4 for the parts outside the CDR3, the full variable domain is DVKVTQSSRYLVKRTGEKVFLECVQDMDHENMFWYRQDPGLGLRLIYFSYDVKMKEKGDIPEGYSVSREKKERFSLILESASTNQTSMYLCASSEWGGGESLFFGSGTQLSVL.

This clone is a singleton in its sample. V is TRBV9 and J is TRBJ1-1, with D unclear. This CDR3 is built from 13 residues. Germline CDR1 SGDLS, CDR2 YYNGEE. V lost 0 bases to trimming and J lost 6 bases, with 9 bases between them. The DNA of the CDR3 is TGTGCCAGCAGCGTAGGAGGCAACGCTGAAGCTTTCTTT. Encoded protein: CASSVGGNAEAFF.

The chain joins TRBV15 to TRBJ1-2; no definite D call. Germline values: CDR1 LNHNV, CDR2 YYDKDF (reference sequence). This CDR3 is built from 15 residues. V dropped 0 bases and J dropped 8 bases, with 16 bases sitting between them. The CDR3 sequence is CATSRDRDPSRGYTF. The CDR3 coding sequence is TGTGCCACCAGCAGAGATCGAGATCCGAGCCGAGGCTACACCTTC.

This chain links TRBV10-3 with TRBJ2-1; TRBD2 might be the D (6 bases). The germline V gene encodes CDR1 ENHRY and CDR2 SYGVKD. V was trimmed by 6 bases and J by 0 bases, leaving 21 bases between them. The CDR3 is 18 residues long. For the CDR3, the DNA is TGTGCCATCAGGACGGGGGTTAGCGCATCAAGCTCCTACAATGAGCAGTTCTTC. This encodes CAIRTGVSASSSYNEQFF.

V is TRBV5-1 and J is TRBJ1-1; tentative D call: TRBD1 (5 bases). V was pared by 4 bases and J by 4 bases, with 11 bases between. This CDR3 is built from 13 residues. Germline-derived CDR1 and CDR2 are SGHRS and YFSETQ. As DNA, the CDR3 is TGCGCCAGCAGCCCGGGACCGGGCACTGAAGCTTTCTTT. Its translation is CASSPGPGTEAFF. The variable domain in full, completed from reference TRBV5-1 and TRBJ1-1, reads KAGVTQTPRYLIKTRGQQVTLSCSPISGHRSVSWYQQTPGQGLQFLFEYFSETQRNKGNFPGRFSGRQFSNSRSEMNVSTLELGDSALYLCASSPGPGTEAFFGQGTRLTVV.

The rearrangement links TRBV18 to TRBJ1-1; weak D call: TRBD1 (6 bases). Trimming cost V 3 bases and J 5 bases, with 13 bases left between them. This CDR3 contains 14 residues. Germline-derived CDR1 and CDR2 are KGHSH and LQKENI. The CDR3 loop reads CASSPGHRVTEAFF. The CDR3 DNA sequence: TGTGCCAGCTCACCGGGACATAGAGTGACTGAAGCTTTCTTT.